One and the same sample provided the 11 T cell receptor beta chains below, sequenced in a study of blood T cell repertoires in COVID-19. Produced via immunoSEQ multiplex PCR; TCRdb's table is partial and in-frame only. The sample has around 300,000 clones, around four fifths seen once. The source material was peripheral blood. The receptors shown here come from a man aged 25-45 years with active or convalescent COVID-19.

The CDR3 nucleotides read TGCGCCAGCAGCTTGGAACTAGCGAACTACAATGAGCAGTTCTTC. Protein: CASSLELANYNEQFF. This chain connects TRBV5-1 to TRBJ2-1, with 7 nucleotides matching TRBD2. V lost 0 bases and J lost 3; bases outside the gene matches: 3. This CDR3 is 15 amino acids long. CDR1 is SGHRS, CDR2 YFSETQ, per germline.

The chain links TRBV5-6 to TRBJ2-7; perhaps TRBD2 as D (6 bases). There are 17 residues in the CDR3. The V and J ends lost 4 bases and 2 bases respectively, with 22 bases between them. The V gene's germline CDR1 is SGHDT and CDR2 YYEEEE. The CDR3 spells CASSPGPTRADAYEQYF. CDR3 DNA sequence: TGTGCCAGCAGCCCGGGTCCGACTAGAGCGGACGCCTACGAGCAGTACTTC.

CDR3 sequence (DNA): TGTGCCACCAGTGATATAGGGGAGCTGTTTTTT. Residues: CATSDIGELFF. V usage is TRBV24-1 and J usage is TRBJ2-2; D not certain. Trimming cost V 3 bases and J 8 bases, with 3 bases left between them. The germline V gene has CDR1 KGHDR and CDR2 SFDVKD. This CDR3 is 11 amino acids long.

The rearrangement joins TRBV9 to TRBJ1-5; the match to TRBD1 covers 7 bases. This CDR3 spans 15 amino acids. Unmatched junction bases numbered 3, after V lost 0 bases and J lost 3 bases. In germline, CDR1 is SGDLS, CDR2 YYNGEE. CDR3 sequence (DNA): TGTGCCAGCAGCGTAGGGCAGGGGGTCAATCAGCCCCAGCATTTT. Translated: CASSVGQGVNQPQHF.

The CDR3 DNA sequence: TGTGCCAGCAGTTACTTTGAGACAGGGGGCTACGAGCAGTACTTC. Protein: CASSYFETGGYEQYF. V gene TRBV6-2 or TRBV6-3 combines with J gene TRBJ2-7; 9 bases fit TRBD1. Germline-derived CDR1 and CDR2 are MNHEY and SVGEGT. With V trimmed by 1 base and J by 3 bases, 4 bases remained unmatched. The CDR3 consists of 15 residues.

The chain couples TRBV7-2 to TRBJ2-7; D is possibly TRBD1 (5 bases). V dropped 1 base and J dropped 8 bases, with 6 bases sitting between them. Germline V gene lookup returns CDR1 SGHTA and CDR2 FQGNSA. This CDR3 region has 11 residues. The CDR3 DNA is TGTGCCAGCAGCTTAGAGGGGAAGCAGTACTTC. Translating it yields CASSLEGKQYF.

The rearrangement links TRBV12-3 or TRBV12-4 to TRBJ1-4, with D unclear. Trimming cost V 8 bases and J 6 bases, with 13 bases left between them. This CDR3 contains 13 residues. CDR3 sequence reads: CASHNRADEKLFF. CDR3 nucleotide sequence: TGTGCCAGCCATAACAGAGCGGATGAAAAACTGTTTTTT.

This chain uses TRBV7-2 with TRBJ1-2; 9 bases agree with TRBD1. Looked up from germline, CDR1 is SGHTA and CDR2 is FQGNSA. Trimming took 4 bases from V and 9 from J; bases not matched to a gene: 3. The CDR3 runs to 12 residues. The chain's CDR3 is CASSSDRGSYTF. CDR3 nucleotide sequence: TGTGCCAGCAGCTCTGACAGGGGGAGCTACACCTTC.

The chain recombines TRBV9 with TRBJ1-1; 9 bases fit TRBD1. Trimming took 0 bases from V and 4 from J; bases not matched to a gene: 7. The germline V gene has CDR1 SGDLS and CDR2 YYNGEE. CDR3 size: 16 residues. DNA of the CDR3: TGTGCCAGCAGCGTAGGGACAGGGGTGATGGGCACTGAAGCTTTCTTT. Translated, it gives CASSVGTGVMGTEAFF.

This clone showed up just a few times. The rearrangement joins TRBV24-1 to TRBJ1-2; a possible D gene is TRBD1 (6 bases). Trimming took off 6 bases at V and 6 bases at J, with 19 bases between the two ends. The germline V gene encodes CDR1 KGHDR and CDR2 SFDVKD. CDR3 length equals 15 residues. The CDR3 is CATSLTGSLGDGYTF. DNA for the CDR3: TGTGCCACCAGTTTGACAGGATCACTGGGAGATGGCTACACCTTC.

The rearrangement joins TRBV6-5 to TRBJ2-7; possible D gene TRBD1, 5 bases. Germline assignment: CDR1 MNHEY and CDR2 SVGAGI. The ends were cut back, 0 bases at V and 7 bases at J, with 16 bases in the middle. This CDR3 has 15 amino acids. CDR3 in DNA: TGTGCCAGCAGTTACTCGGGGCAGGGCCTTGGGGAGCAGTACTTC. Translated: CASSYSGQGLGEQYF.